This T cell receptor beta chain emerged from a study of a mutant IDH1 vaccine in newly diagnosed glioma. Study in general: The patients were given eight vaccinations, one each in weeks 1, 3, 5, 7, 11, 15, 19 and 23. Vaccines began 4-6 weeks after radiotherapy alone, or with temozolomide cycles. Study-wide findings and caveats: Immune responses induced by vaccination arose in 93.3% of the patients.

The time point denotes: week 5, during vaccination. Vaccinated patients received 300 ug of mutant IDH1 20-mer peptide per dose, with topical imiquimod. As concerns this clone: As yet, its antigen is unknown.

Assay: immunoSEQ multiplex PCR; the TCRdb copy retains only in-frame clones and omits some. Seen here are around 50,000 clones, 85% to 90% observed once, and the top ten hold about 4.6%. The CDR3 has 16 residues. Per germline, CDR1 SGHRS and CDR2 YFSETQ. V was clipped by 3 bases and J by 1 base, with 14 bases between them. Material: PBMCs, obtained from a glioma patient whose treatment included an IDH1 peptide vaccine. The chain employs TRBV5-1 and TRBJ1-3, with a weak D call TRBD1 (6 bases). The sequence was obtained from a woman between 40 and 50 years old with glioma. CDR3 DNA: TGCGCCAGCAGCTGGGGGCCGGGGCAGTCTGGAAACACCATATATTTT. It is translated as CASSWGPGQSGNTIYF.